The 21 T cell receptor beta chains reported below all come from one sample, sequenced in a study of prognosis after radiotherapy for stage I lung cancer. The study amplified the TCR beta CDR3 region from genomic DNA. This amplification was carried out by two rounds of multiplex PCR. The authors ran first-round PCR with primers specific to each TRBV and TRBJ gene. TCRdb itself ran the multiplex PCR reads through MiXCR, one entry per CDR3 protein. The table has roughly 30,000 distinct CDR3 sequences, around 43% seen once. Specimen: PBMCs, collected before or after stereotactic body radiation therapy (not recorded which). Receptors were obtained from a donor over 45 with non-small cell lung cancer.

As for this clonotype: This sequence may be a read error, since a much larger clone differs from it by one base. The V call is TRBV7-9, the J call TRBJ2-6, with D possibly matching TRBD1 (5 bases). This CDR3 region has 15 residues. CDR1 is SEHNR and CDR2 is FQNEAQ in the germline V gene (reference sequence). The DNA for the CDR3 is TGTGCCAGCAGCTTGCAACAACCTGGGGCCAACTTCCTGACTTTC. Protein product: CASSLQQPGANFLTF.

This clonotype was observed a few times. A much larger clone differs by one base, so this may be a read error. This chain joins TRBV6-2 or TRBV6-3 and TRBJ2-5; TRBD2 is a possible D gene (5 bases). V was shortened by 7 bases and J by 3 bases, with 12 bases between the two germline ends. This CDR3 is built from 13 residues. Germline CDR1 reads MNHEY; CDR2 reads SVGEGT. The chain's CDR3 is CASINGVEETQYF. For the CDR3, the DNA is TGTGCCAGCATTAACGGGGTGGAAGAGACCCAGTACTTC.

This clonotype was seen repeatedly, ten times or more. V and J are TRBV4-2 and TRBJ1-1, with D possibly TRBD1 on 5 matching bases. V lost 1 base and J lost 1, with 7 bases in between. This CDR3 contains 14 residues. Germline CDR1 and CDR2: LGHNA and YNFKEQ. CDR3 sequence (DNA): TGTGCCAGCAGCCAAGTCGGGGCGAACACTGAAGCTTTCTTT. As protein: CASSQVGANTEAFF.

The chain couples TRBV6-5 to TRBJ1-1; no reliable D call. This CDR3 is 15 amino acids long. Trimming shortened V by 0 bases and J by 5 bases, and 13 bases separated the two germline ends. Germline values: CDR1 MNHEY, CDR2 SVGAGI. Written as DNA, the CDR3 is TGTGCCAGCAGTTACTCGAGAGGGTGCCTGACTGAAGCTTTCTTT. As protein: CASSYSRGCLTEAFF.

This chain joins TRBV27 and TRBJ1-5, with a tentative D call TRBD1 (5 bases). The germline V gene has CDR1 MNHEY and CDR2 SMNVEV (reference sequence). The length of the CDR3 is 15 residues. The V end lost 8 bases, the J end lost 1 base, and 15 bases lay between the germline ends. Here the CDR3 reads CASSGRKGSNQPQHF. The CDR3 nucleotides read TGTGCCAGCTCTGGGCGCAAGGGGAGCAATCAGCCCCAGCATTTT.

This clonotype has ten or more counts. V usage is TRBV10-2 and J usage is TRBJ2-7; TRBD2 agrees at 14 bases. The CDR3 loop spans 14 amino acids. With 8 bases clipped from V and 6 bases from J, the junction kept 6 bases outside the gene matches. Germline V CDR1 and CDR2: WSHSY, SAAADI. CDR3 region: CASQTSGGAGEQYF. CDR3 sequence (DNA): TGCGCCAGCCAGACTAGCGGGGGGGCAGGCGAGCAGTACTTC.

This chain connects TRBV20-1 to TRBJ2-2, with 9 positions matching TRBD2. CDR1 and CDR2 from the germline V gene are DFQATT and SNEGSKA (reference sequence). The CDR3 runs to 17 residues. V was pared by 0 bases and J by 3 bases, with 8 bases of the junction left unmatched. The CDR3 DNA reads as TGCAGTGCTAGAGATCCCAGCGGGGGGTCGGACACCGGGGAGCTGTTTTTT. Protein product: CSARDPSGGSDTGELFF.

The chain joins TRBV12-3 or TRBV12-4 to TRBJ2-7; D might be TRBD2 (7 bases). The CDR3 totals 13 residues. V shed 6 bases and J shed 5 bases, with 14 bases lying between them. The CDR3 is CASSPPGGNEQYF. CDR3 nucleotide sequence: TGTGCCAGCAGCCCGCCGGGGGGCAACGAGCAGTACTTC.

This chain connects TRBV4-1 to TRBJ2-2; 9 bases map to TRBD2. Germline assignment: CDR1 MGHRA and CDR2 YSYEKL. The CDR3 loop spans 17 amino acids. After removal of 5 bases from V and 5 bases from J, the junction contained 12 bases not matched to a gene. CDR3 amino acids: CASSFRLAAWGTGELFF. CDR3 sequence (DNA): TGCGCCAGCAGCTTCCGACTAGCGGCTTGGGGTACCGGGGAGCTGTTTTTT.

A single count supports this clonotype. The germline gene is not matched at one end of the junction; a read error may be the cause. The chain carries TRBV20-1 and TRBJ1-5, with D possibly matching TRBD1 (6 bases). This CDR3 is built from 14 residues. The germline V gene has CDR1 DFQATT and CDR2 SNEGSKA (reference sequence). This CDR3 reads CSASSAGDRQPKHF. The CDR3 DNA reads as TGCAGTGCTAGTTCGGCAGGGGACCGTCAGCCCAAGCATTTT.

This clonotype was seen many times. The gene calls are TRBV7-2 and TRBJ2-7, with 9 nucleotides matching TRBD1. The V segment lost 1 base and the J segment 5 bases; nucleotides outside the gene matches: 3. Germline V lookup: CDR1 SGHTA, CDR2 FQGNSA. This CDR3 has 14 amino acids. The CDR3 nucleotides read TGTGCCAGCAGCTTAGACAGGGGGCAGGACGAGCAGTACTTC. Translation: CASSLDRGQDEQYF.

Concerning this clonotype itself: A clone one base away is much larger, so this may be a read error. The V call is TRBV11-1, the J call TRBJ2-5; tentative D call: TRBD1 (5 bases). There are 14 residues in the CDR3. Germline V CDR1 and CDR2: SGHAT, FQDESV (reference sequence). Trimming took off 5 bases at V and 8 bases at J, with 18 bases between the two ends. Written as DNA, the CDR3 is TGTGCCAGCAGCGATCAGGGTTTTGCGCATACCCAGTACTTC. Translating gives CASSDQGFAHTQYF.

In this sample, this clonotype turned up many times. CDR3 region: CASSLLAGSGANVLTF. CDR3 DNA sequence: TGTGCCAGCAGCCTCCTAGCGGGCTCTGGGGCCAACGTCCTGACTTTC. The chain uses TRBV6-1 and TRBJ2-6; 8 bases are shared with TRBD2. Trimming took 6 bases from V and 0 from J; bases not matched to a gene: 4. This CDR3 has 16 amino acids. Germline V gives CDR1 MNHNS, CDR2 SASEGT.

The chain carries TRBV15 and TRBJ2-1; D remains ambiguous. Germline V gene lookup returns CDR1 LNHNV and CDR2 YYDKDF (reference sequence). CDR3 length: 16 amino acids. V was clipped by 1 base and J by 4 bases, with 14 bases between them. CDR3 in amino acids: CATSRGVGLVYNEQFF. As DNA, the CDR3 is TGTGCCACCAGCAGAGGGGTGGGCTTAGTATACAATGAGCAGTTCTTC.

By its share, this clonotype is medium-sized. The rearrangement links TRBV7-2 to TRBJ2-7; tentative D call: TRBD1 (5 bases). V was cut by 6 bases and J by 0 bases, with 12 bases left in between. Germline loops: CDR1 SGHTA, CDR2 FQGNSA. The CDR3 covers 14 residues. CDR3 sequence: CASSPDTRSYEQYF. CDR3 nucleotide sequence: TGTGCCAGCAGTCCGGACACCCGCTCCTACGAGCAGTACTTC.

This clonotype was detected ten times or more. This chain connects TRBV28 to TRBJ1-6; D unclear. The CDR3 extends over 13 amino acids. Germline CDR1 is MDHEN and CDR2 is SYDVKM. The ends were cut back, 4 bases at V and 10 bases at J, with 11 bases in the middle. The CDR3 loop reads CASSSQEESPLHF. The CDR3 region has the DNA TGTGCCAGCAGTTCCCAGGAGGAATCACCCCTCCACTTT.

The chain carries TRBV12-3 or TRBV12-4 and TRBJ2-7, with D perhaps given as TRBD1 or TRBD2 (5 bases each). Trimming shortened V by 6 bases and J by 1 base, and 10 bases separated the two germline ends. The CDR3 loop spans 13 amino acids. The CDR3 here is CASSEGYSYEQYF. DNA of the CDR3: TGTGCCAGCAGCGAGGGGTATTCCTACGAGCAGTACTTC.

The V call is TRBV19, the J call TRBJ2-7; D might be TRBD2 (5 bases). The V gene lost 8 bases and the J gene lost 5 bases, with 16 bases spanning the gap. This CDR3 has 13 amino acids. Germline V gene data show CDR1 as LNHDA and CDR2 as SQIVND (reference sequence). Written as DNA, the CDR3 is TGTGCCAGTGATGGCGGGTTCAACGACGAGCAGTACTTC. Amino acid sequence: CASDGGFNDEQYF.

CDR3 nucleotides: TGTGCCAGCAGACTCACGGGAGCAGGGGCGATCGGGGAGCTGTTTTTT. Translating gives CASRLTGAGAIGELFF. This chain connects TRBV6-1 to TRBJ2-2; D is possibly TRBD1 or TRBD2 (6 bases each). Germline V gene data show CDR1 as MNHNS and CDR2 as SASEGT. V was shortened by 6 bases and J by 7 bases, with 21 bases between the two germline ends. The CDR3 has 16 residues.

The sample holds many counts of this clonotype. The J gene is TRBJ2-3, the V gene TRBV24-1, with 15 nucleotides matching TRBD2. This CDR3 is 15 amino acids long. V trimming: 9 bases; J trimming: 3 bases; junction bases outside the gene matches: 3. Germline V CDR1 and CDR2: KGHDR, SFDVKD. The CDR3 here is CATAGTSGRTDTQYF. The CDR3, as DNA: TGTGCCACCGCCGGGACTAGCGGGAGGACAGATACGCAGTATTTT.

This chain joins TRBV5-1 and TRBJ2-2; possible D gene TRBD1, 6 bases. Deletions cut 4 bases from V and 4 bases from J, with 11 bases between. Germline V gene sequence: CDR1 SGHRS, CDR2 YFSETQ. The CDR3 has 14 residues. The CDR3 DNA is TGCGCCAGCAGCCCAGGACAGACCACCGGGGAGCTGTTTTTT. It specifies CASSPGQTTGELFF.